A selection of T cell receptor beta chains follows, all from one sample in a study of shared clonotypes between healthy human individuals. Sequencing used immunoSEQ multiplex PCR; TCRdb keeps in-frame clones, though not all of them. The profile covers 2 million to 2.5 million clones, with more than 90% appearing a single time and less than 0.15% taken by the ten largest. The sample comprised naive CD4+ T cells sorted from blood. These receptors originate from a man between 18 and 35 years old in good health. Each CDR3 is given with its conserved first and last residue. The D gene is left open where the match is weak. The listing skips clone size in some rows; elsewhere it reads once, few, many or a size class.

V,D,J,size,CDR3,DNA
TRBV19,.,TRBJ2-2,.,CASSLGGTGELFF,TGTGCCAGTAGCCTTGGGGGCACCGGGGAGCTGTTTTTT
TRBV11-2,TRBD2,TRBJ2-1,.,CASSLELAGGNEQFF,TGTGCCAGCAGCTTAGAACTAGCGGGAGGCAATGAGCAGTTCTTC
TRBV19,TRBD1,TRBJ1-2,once,CASSRTGDHFSSYGYTF,TGTGCCAGTAGTAGGACAGGAGATCACTTCTCCAGCTATGGCTACACCTTC
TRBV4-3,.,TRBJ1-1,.,CASSQDHSGGTEAFF,TGCGCCAGCAGCCAAGATCATTCAGGAGGCACTGAAGCTTTCTTT
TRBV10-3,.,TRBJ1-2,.,CAISEPTGRSGYGYTF,TGTGCCATCAGTGAGCCCACGGGTCGCTCGGGCTATGGCTACACCTTC
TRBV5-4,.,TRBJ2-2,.,CASSSSGSDTGELFF,TGTGCCAGCAGCAGTAGCGGTTCGGACACCGGGGAGCTGTTTTTT
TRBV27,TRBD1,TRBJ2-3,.,CASSPYLDRITDTQYF,TGTGCCAGCAGTCCGTATTTGGACAGGATCACAGATACGCAGTATTTT
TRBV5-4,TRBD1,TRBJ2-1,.,CASSLGGQGPDNEQFF,TGTGCCAGCAGCTTGGGGGGACAGGGCCCAGACAATGAGCAGTTCTTC
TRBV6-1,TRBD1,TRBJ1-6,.,CASTWTGDSPLHF,TGTGCCAGCACCTGGACAGGGGATTCACCCCTCCACTTT
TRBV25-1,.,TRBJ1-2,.,CASSGLTVLWDYGYTF,TGTGCCAGCAGTGGGCTGACAGTACTATGGGACTATGGCTACACCTTC
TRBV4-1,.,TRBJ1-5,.,CASSQDPYQPQHF,TGCGCCAGCAGCCAAGATCCGTATCAGCCCCAGCATTTT
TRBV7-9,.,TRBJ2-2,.,CASSNRVPGELFF,TGTGCCAGCAGCAACAGGGTGCCCGGGGAGCTGTTTTTT
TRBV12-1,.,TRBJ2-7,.,CASSPWARLAGAPYEQYF,TGTGCCAGCAGCCCCTGGGCTCGTCTAGCGGGAGCTCCCTACGAGCAGTACTTC
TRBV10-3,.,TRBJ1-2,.,CAISESPDTDRYTF,TGTGCCATCAGTGAGTCTCCGGATACGGATCGCTACACCTTC
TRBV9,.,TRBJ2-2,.,CASSLGASGNTGELFF,TGTGCCAGCAGCCTGGGGGCTAGCGGGAACACCGGGGAGCTGTTTTTT
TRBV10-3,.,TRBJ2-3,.,CAISGPATDTQYF,TGTGCCATCAGTGGCCCCGCAACAGATACGCAGTATTTT
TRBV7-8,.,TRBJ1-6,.,CASSLSPGGPSPLHF,TGTGCCAGCAGCTTATCCCCGGGGGGTCCATCACCCCTCCACTTT
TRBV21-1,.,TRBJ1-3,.,CASSSGQWASGNTIYF,.
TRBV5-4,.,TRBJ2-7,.,CASSLADSPYEQYF,TGTGCCAGCAGCTTGGCGGACAGCCCCTACGAGCAGTACTTC
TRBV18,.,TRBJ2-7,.,CASSPPGRERFPYEQYF,TGTGCCAGCTCACCACCGGGCAGGGAACGTTTTCCCTACGAGCAGTACTTC
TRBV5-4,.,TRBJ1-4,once,CASSFPGANEKLFF,TGTGCCAGCAGCTTTCCGGGAGCTAATGAAAAACTGTTTTTT
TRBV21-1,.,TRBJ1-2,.,CASSNSAARKDGYTF,TGTGCCAGCAGCAATTCAGCAGCTCGGAAGGATGGCTACACCTTC
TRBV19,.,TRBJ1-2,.,CASTPVDLTGRGYTF,TGTGCCAGTACCCCGGTAGATCTGACAGGAAGGGGCTACACCTTC
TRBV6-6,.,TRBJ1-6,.,CASSYPQIRGSPLHF,TGTGCCAGCAGTTACCCGCAGATTCGAGGGTCACCCCTCCACTTT
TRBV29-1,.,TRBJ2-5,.,CSVNTLGETQYF,TGCAGCGTCAACACCCTGGGAGAGACCCAGTACTTC
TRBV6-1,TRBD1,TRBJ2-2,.,CASSGTANTGELFF,TGTGCCAGTTCCGGGACAGCGAACACCGGGGAGCTGTTTTTT
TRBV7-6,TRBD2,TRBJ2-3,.,CASSSTSGPTDTQYF,TGTGCCAGCAGCTCTACTAGCGGGCCCACAGATACGCAGTATTTT
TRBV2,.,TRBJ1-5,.,CASSSSTGSEYLGGNQPQHF,TGTGCCAGCAGTTCAAGTACAGGGAGTGAGTACCTAGGAGGCAATCAGCCCCAGCATTTT
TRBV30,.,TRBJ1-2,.,CAWGRVGSNYGYTF,TGTGCCTGGGGGAGGGTTGGGTCCAACTATGGCTACACCTTC
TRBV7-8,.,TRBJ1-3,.,CASSFTGASSGNTIYF,TGTGCCAGCAGCTTCACCGGGGCGAGCTCTGGAAACACCATATATTTT
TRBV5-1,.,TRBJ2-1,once,CASSSQGNEQFF,TGCGCCAGCAGCTCACAAGGCAATGAGCAGTTCTTC